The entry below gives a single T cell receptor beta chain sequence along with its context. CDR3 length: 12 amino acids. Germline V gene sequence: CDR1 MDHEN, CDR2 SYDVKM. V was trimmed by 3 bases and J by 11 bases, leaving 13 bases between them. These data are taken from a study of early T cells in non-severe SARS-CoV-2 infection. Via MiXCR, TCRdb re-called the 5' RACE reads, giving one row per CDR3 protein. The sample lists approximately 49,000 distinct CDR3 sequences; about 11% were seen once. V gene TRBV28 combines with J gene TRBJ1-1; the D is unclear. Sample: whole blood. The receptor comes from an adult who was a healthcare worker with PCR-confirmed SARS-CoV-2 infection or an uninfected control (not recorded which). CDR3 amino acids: CASSLGASGAFF. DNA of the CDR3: TGTGCCAGCAGTTTGGGAGCCTCTGGGGCTTTCTTT.